This TCR beta chain was captured in a study of cytomegalovirus exposure and HLA in healthy donors. In the study overall: Prior work identified some 120 million unique TCR beta sequences in some 180 million T cells. Whole-study findings and limits: In a later analysis, common viral pathogens appeared linked to several of the most significant clusters. Later analysis identified around 15,000 TCR beta sequences associated with HLA alleles, using a false discovery rate threshold of 0.05.

Worth noting for this clone: The antigen is unknown.

Primers for the PCR totalled 60 Vbeta and 13 Jbeta. In the study's own analysis: It was a later analysis that counted tens of millions of unique TCR beta chains, of which 8.5 million to 12 million were shared. Profiling relied on immunoSEQ multiplex PCR, and the TCRdb table lists in-frame clones only, not all of them. That table supplies the V and J calls and clone size; D and trimming were determined from the DNA. Of some 130,000 clones in the sample, about 81% were seen once. This clonotype was obtained from a man aged 30 to 39 in good health and CMV-seronegative. What was sequenced was PBMCs.

CDR3 sequence (DNA): TGCGCCAGCAGCCCACTCGGACTTAATGAAAAACTGTTTTTT. It is translated as CASSPLGLNEKLFF. The V gene is TRBV4-1, the J gene TRBJ1-4, with D uncertain. The V end lost 4 bases, the J end lost 4 bases, and 10 bases lay between the germline ends. Germline V CDR1 and CDR2: MGHRA, YSYEKL. The CDR3 extends over 14 amino acids.